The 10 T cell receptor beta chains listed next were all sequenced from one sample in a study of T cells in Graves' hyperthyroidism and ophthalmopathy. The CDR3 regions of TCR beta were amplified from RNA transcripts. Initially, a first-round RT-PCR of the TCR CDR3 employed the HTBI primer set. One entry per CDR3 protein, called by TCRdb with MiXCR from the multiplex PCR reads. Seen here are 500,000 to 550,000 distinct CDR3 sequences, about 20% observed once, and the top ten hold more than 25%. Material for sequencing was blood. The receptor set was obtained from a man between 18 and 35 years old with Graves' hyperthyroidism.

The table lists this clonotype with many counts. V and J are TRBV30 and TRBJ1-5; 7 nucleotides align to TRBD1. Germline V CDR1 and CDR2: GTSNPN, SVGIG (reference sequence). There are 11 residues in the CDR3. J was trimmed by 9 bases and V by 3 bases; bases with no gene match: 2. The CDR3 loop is CAWSAGGPQHF. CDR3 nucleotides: TGTGCCTGGAGCGCAGGGGGGCCCCAGCATTTT.

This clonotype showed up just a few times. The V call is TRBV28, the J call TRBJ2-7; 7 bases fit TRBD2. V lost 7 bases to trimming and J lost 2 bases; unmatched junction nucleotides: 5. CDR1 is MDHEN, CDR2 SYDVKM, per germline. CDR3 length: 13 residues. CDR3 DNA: TGTGCCAGCATAGGACTAGGGACCTACGAGCAGTACTTC. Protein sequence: CASIGLGTYEQYF.

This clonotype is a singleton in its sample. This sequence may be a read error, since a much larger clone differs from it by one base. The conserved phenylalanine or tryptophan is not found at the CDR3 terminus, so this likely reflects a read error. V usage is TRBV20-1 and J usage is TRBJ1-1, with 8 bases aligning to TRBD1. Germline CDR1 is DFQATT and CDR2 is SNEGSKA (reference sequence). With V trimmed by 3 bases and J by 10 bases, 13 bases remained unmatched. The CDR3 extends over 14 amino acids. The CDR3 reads CSARGGQAMSGAFY. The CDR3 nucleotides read TGCAGTGCTAGGGGGGGACAGGCGATGAGCGGAGCTTTCTAT.

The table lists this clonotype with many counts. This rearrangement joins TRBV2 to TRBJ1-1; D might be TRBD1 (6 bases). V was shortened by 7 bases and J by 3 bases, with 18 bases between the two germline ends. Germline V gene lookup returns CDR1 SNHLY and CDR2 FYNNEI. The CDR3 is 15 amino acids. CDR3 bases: TGTGCCAGCACCTCATTTGACAGGTTGGACACTGAAGCTTTCTTT. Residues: CASTSFDRLDTEAFF.

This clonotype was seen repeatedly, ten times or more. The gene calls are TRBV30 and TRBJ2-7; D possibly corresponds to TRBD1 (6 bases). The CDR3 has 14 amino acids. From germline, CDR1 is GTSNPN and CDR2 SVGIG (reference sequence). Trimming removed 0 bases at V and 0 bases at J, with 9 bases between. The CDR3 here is CAWSVPDSSYEQYF. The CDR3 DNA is TGTGCCTGGAGTGTTCCGGACAGCTCCTACGAGCAGTACTTC.

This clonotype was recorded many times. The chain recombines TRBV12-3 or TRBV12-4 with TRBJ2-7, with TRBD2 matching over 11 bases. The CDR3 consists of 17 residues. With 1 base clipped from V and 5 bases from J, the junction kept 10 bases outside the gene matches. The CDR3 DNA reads TGTGCCAGCAGTTTAGAGGGGGGACTAGCGGAATTCAACGAGCAGTACTTC. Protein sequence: CASSLEGGLAEFNEQYF.

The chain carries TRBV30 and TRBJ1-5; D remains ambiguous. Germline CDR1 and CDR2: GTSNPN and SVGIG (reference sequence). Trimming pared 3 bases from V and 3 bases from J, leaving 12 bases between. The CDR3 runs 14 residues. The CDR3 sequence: CAWSVPRFNQPQHF. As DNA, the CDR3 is TGTGCCTGGAGCGTTCCGCGTTTCAATCAGCCCCAGCATTTT.

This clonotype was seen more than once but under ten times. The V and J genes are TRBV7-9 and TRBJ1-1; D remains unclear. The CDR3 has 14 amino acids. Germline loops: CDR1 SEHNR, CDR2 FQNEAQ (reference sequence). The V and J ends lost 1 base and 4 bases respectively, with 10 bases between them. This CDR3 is CASSLVGESTEAFF. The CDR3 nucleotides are TGTGCCAGCAGCTTAGTCGGGGAGAGCACTGAAGCTTTCTTT.

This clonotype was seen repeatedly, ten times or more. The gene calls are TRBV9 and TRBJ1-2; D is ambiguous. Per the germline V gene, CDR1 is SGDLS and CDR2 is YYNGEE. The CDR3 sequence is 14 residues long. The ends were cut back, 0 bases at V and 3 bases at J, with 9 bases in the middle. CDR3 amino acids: CASSVDGSYYGYTF. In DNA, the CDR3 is TGTGCCAGCAGCGTAGACGGTTCCTACTATGGCTACACCTTC.

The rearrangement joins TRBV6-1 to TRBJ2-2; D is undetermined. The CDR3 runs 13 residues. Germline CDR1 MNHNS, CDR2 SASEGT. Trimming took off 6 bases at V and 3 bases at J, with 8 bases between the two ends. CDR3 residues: CASRTVDTGELFF. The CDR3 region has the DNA TGTGCCAGCAGGACGGTGGACACCGGGGAGCTGTTTTTT.